The next 22 T cell receptor beta chains were all read from a single sample in a study of T cell responses to AZD1222 COVID-19 vaccine. Using immunoSEQ multiplex PCR, the repertoire was profiled, and TCRdb retains in-frame clones only, with some absent. The sample comprises roughly 120,000 clones, about 91% of which are singletons, and about 5% rests with the top ten. This material consisted of peripheral blood, taken on day 0 of AZD1222 vaccination. The receptor source for this set is an adult in good health.

The J gene is TRBJ1-4, the V gene TRBV19, with D unclear. V was shortened by 4 bases and J by 0 bases, with 6 bases between the two germline ends. The CDR3 sequence is 14 residues long. Germline assignment: CDR1 LNHDA and CDR2 SQIVND (reference sequence). The CDR3 sequence: CASSTATTNEKLFF. The CDR3 DNA is TGTGCCAGTAGTACCGCCACAACTAATGAAAAACTGTTTTTT.

The chain uses TRBV9 and TRBJ1-2, with D hard to call. Germline V gives CDR1 SGDLS, CDR2 YYNGEE. The CDR3 runs to 15 residues. The V and J ends lost 0 bases and 1 base respectively, with 10 bases between them. Here the CDR3 reads CASSVGPEYNYGYTF. CDR3 sequence (DNA): TGTGCCAGCAGCGTAGGTCCGGAGTATAACTATGGCTACACCTTC.

This clone was recorded once. The chain recombines TRBV10-3 with TRBJ2-3; the match to TRBD1 covers 10 bases. The CDR3 extends over 18 amino acids. Germline CDR1 and CDR2: ENHRY and SYGVKD. V was pared by 2 bases and J by 2 bases, with 10 bases of the junction left unmatched. The CDR3 region has the DNA TGTGCCATCAGTGAGCTCTGGGGGACAGGGGCCCTCACAGATACGCAGTATTTT. Translated, it gives CAISELWGTGALTDTQYF.

The chain has TRBV9 and TRBJ2-5; D call uncertain. Per the germline V gene, CDR1 is SGDLS and CDR2 is YYNGEE. This CDR3 comprises 14 residues. V dropped 3 bases and J dropped 2 bases, with 11 bases sitting between them. CDR3 amino acids: CASSGTPTQETQYF. CDR3 coding DNA: TGTGCCAGCAGCGGGACCCCCACTCAAGAGACCCAGTACTTC.

This chain connects TRBV5-1 to TRBJ1-3; 9 bases are a match to TRBD1. This CDR3 is 17 amino acids long. V lost 0 bases, J lost 3 bases, and 7 bases stayed unmatched. Per the germline V gene, CDR1 is SGHRS and CDR2 is YFSETQ. The DNA for the CDR3 is TGCGCCAGCAGCTTGGCCCCGGGACAGGGATATGGAAACACCATATATTTT. Translating it yields CASSLAPGQGYGNTIYF.

The rearrangement joins TRBV28 to TRBJ1-4, with 9 bases aligning to TRBD1. With 5 bases clipped from V and 7 bases from J, the junction kept 5 bases outside the gene matches. CDR3 size: 14 residues. Germline assignment: CDR1 MDHEN and CDR2 SYDVKM. CDR3 DNA: TGTGCCAGCAGTCCGGGACAGGGACGTGAAAAACTGTTTTTT. As protein: CASSPGQGREKLFF. The entire variable domain, with the rest obtained from reference TRBV28 and TRBJ1-4, is as follows: DVKVTQSSRYLVKRTGEKVFLECVQDMDHENMFWYRQDPGLGLRLIYFSYDVKMKEKGDIPEGYSVSREKKERFSLILESASTNQTSMYLCASSPGQGREKLFFGSGTQLSVL.

V usage is TRBV9 and J usage is TRBJ1-3; no reliable D call. Trimming removed 0 bases from V and 0 bases from J, with 13 bases in between. Germline V lookup: CDR1 SGDLS, CDR2 YYNGEE. This CDR3 has 17 amino acids. CDR3 sequence: CASSVDAGGDSGNTIYF. CDR3 nucleotide sequence: TGTGCCAGCAGCGTAGATGCGGGTGGGGACTCTGGAAACACCATATATTTT.

The J gene is TRBJ2-7, the V gene TRBV6-5; TRBD1 agrees at 8 bases. Per germline, CDR1 MNHEY and CDR2 SVGAGI. The CDR3 is made up of 14 amino acids. V lost 7 bases and J lost 1; bases outside the gene matches: 6. CDR3 DNA sequence: TGTGCCAGCAAAGCCGGGACAGGTTCCTACGAGCAGTACTTC. It yields the protein CASKAGTGSYEQYF.

V and J are TRBV7-2 and TRBJ2-3; D gene ambiguous. This CDR3 contains 16 residues. Trimming took off 0 bases at V and 0 bases at J, with 10 bases between the two ends. In germline, CDR1 is SGHTA, CDR2 FQGNSA. The CDR3 coding sequence is TGTGCCAGCAGCTTAGCTCCAGGCCCAAGCACAGATACGCAGTATTTT. It is translated as CASSLAPGPSTDTQYF.

This chain joins TRBV10-3 and TRBJ2-7; TRBD2 agrees at 7 bases. The CDR3 loop spans 14 amino acids. The ends lost 9 bases at V and 0 bases at J; junction bases unmatched: 8. Germline V lookup: CDR1 ENHRY, CDR2 SYGVKD. In nucleotides, the CDR3 is TGTGCCATTTGGGGGGGTCAGGGCTCCTACGAGCAGTACTTC. Its protein product is CAIWGGQGSYEQYF.

The chain carries TRBV6-5 and TRBJ1-2; no clear D gene. The CDR3 extends over 12 amino acids. Trimming cost V 7 bases and J 4 bases, with 10 bases left between them. Germline CDR1 and CDR2: MNHEY and SVGAGI. The CDR3 reads CASNSEVYGYTF. Here the CDR3 DNA reads TGTGCCAGCAATAGTGAAGTCTATGGCTACACCTTC.

This chain connects TRBV2 to TRBJ2-7; D may be TRBD1 (5 bases). The CDR3 has 14 amino acids. CDR1 is SNHLY, CDR2 FYNNEI, per germline. Trimming pared 4 bases from V and 0 bases from J, leaving 10 bases between. The CDR3 DNA sequence: TGTGCCAGCAGTGGTCAGGGCTCCTCCTACGAGCAGTACTTC. Residues: CASSGQGSSYEQYF.

The rearrangement joins TRBV4-3 to TRBJ2-3; D remains unclear. CDR3 size: 16 residues. Germline V gene lookup returns CDR1 LGHNA and CDR2 YSLEER. Trimming took off 2 bases at V and 3 bases at J, with 15 bases between the two ends. CDR3 residues: CASSQTVAPATDTQYF. The CDR3 DNA reads TGCGCCAGCAGCCAAACGGTTGCACCCGCAACAGATACGCAGTATTTT.

This rearrangement joins TRBV11-2 to TRBJ1-2; D gene uncertain. The CDR3 spans 15 residues. The V gene's germline CDR1 is SGHAT and CDR2 FQNNGV. Trimming took off 4 bases at V and 5 bases at J, with 17 bases between the two ends. The CDR3: CASSSLGAVKYGYTF. The CDR3 DNA follows: TGTGCCAGCAGCTCCCTGGGCGCGGTAAAATATGGCTACACCTTC.

CDR3 sequence: CASSLEGKGNRNEQFF. The DNA for the CDR3 is TGTGCCAGCAGCTTGGAGGGTAAAGGGAACAGGAATGAGCAGTTCTTC. This sequence joins TRBV5-8 and TRBJ2-1, with a weak D call TRBD1 (5 bases). Germline CDR1 SGHTS, CDR2 YDEGEE. The V and J ends lost 0 bases and 7 bases respectively, with 17 bases between them. The CDR3 is made up of 16 amino acids.

V usage is TRBV19 and J usage is TRBJ2-6; D is perhaps TRBD1 (5 bases). The germline gives CDR1 LNHDA, CDR2 SQIVND (reference sequence). CDR3 length: 17 amino acids. Trimming shortened V by 4 bases and J by 2 bases, and 15 bases separated the two germline ends. The CDR3 nucleotides are TGTGCCAGTAGTAATGAGCAGGGAACTACTGGGGCCAACGTCCTGACTTTC. Its translation is CASSNEQGTTGANVLTF.

The rearrangement joins TRBV7-8 to TRBJ1-2; no reliable D call. The germline V gene encodes CDR1 SGHVS and CDR2 FQNEAQ. With 5 bases removed from V and 0 bases from J, the gap between germline ends came to 10 bases. The CDR3 loop spans 14 amino acids. The CDR3 reads CASSPREPNYGYTF. The CDR3 nucleotides are TGTGCCAGCAGCCCCCGCGAGCCTAACTATGGCTACACCTTC.

This clone was seen only a few times. CDR3 in amino acids: CASSQSRGVEGYTF. Here the CDR3 DNA reads TGCGCCAGCAGTCAATCTAGGGGCGTTGAAGGCTACACCTTC. This sequence joins TRBV23-1 and TRBJ1-2, with D possibly TRBD1 on 5 matching bases. TRBV23-1 is treated as an ORF (open reading frame) with a function not yet certain. Deletions cut 0 bases from V and 8 bases from J, with 13 bases between. The CDR3 totals 14 residues.

The chain joins TRBV10-2 to TRBJ1-5; maybe TRBD1 (6 bases). From germline, CDR1 is WSHSY and CDR2 SAAADI. Trimming cost V 7 bases and J 3 bases, with 19 bases left between them. CDR3 length equals 16 residues. The DNA of the CDR3 is TGCGCCAGCATCGCGGGGGCGAGGAGTACCAATCAGCCCCAGCATTTT. It codes for CASIAGARSTNQPQHF.

The chain is built from TRBV6-6 and TRBJ1-6; 7 nucleotides line up with TRBD1. The CDR3 consists of 13 residues. The germline V gene encodes CDR1 MNHNY and CDR2 SVGAGI (reference sequence). Losses at the gene ends were 6 bases for V and 18 bases for J; bases not matched to a gene: 14. For the CDR3, the DNA is TGTGCCAGCAGGGATCCAACAGGGGCCCCGACCCACTTT. Protein product: CASRDPTGAPTHF.

The V gene is TRBV2, the J gene TRBJ1-4, with D possibly TRBD1 on 5 matching bases. The CDR3 spans 15 residues. The germline CDR1 and CDR2 sequences are SNHLY and FYNNEI. Trimming shortened V by 2 bases and J by 6 bases, and 13 bases separated the two germline ends. The CDR3 here is CASSEIRQGDEKLFF. CDR3 in DNA: TGTGCCAGCAGTGAAATACGGCAGGGCGATGAAAAACTGTTTTTT.

This clone was seen only once. The chain carries TRBV7-8 and TRBJ1-1, with TRBD1 identical over 10 bases. CDR1 and CDR2 (germline): SGHVS, FQNEAQ. J was trimmed by 4 bases and V by 5 bases; bases with no gene match: 7. The CDR3 has 15 amino acids. The CDR3 DNA follows: TGTGCCAGCAGCCGAGAAGGGACAGGGGCCACTGAAGCTTTCTTT. Protein sequence: CASSREGTGATEAFF.